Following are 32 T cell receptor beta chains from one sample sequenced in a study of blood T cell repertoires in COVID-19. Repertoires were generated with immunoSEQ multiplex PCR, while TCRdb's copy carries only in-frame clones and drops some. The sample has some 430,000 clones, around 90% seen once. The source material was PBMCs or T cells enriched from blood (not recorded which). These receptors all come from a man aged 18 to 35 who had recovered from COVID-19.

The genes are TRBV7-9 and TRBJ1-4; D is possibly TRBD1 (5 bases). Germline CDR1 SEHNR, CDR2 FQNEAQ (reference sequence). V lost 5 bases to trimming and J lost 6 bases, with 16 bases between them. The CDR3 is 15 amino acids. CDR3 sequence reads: CASSTSGGRYEKLFF. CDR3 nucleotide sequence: TGTGCCAGCAGCACCTCTGGGGGGAGGTATGAAAAACTGTTTTTT.

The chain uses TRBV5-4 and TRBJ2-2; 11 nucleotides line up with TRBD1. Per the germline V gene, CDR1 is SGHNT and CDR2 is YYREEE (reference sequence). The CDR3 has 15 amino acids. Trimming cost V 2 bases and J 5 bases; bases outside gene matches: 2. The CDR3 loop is CASSFRDRGTGELFF. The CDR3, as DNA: TGTGCCAGCAGCTTTCGGGACAGGGGGACCGGGGAGCTGTTTTTT.

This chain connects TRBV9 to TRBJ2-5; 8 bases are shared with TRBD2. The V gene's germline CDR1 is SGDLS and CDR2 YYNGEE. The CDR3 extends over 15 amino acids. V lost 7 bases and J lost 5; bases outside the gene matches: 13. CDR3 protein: CASSVTGGALETQYF. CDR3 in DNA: TGTGCCAGCTCTGTAACCGGGGGGGCGCTTGAGACCCAGTACTTC.

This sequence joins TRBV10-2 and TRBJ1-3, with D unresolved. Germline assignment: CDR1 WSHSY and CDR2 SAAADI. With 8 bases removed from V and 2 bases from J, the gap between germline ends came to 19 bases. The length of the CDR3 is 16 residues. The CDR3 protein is CASGHVGYKPGNTIYF. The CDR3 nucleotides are TGCGCCAGCGGGCATGTTGGTTACAAGCCTGGAAACACCATATATTTT.

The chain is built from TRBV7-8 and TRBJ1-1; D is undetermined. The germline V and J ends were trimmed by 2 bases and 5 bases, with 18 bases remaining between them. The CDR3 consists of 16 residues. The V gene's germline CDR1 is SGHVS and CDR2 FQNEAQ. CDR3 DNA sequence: TGTGCCAGCAGCTTAAAGCGCGACCCCACTAGAACTGAAGCTTTCTTT. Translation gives CASSLKRDPTRTEAFF.

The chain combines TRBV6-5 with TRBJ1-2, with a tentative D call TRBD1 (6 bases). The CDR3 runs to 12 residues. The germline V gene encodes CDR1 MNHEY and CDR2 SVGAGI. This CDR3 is CPPALDRMGYTF. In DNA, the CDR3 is TGTCCGCCAGCTCTAGACAGGATGGGCTACACCTTC.

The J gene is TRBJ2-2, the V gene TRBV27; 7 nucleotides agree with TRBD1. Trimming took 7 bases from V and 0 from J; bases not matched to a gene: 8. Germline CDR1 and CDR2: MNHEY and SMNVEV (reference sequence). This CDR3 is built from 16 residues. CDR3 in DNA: TGTGCCAGCAAAGAAAGGACAGGAGCGAACACCGGGGAGCTGTTTTTT. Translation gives CASKERTGANTGELFF.

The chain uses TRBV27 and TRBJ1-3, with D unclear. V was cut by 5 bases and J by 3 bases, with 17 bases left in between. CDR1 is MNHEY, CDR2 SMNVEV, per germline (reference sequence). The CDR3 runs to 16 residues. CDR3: CASSLRGPLVGNTIYF. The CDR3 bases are TGTGCCAGCAGTCTACGCGGCCCTCTCGTTGGAAACACCATATATTTT.

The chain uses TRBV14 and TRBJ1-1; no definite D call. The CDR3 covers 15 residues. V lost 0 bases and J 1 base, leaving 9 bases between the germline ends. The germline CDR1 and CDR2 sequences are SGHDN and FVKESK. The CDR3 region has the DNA TGTGCCAGCAGCCAAGATTGGTCAGAGAACACTGAAGCTTTCTTT. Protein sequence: CASSQDWSENTEAFF.

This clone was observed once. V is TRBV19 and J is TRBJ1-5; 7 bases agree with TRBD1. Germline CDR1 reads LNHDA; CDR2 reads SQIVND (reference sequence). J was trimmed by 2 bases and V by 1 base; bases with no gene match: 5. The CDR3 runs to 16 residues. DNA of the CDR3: TGTGCCAGTAGTATAGGAACCGGGACAGGCAATCAGCCCCAGCATTTT. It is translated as CASSIGTGTGNQPQHF.

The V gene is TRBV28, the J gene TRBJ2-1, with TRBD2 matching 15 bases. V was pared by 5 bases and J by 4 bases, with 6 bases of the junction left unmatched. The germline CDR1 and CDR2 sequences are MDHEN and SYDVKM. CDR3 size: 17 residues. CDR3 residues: CASSGTSGRLSYNEQFF. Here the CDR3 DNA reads TGTGCCAGCAGTGGGACTAGCGGGAGGCTTTCATACAATGAGCAGTTCTTC. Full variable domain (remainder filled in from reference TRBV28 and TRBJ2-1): DVKVTQSSRYLVKRTGEKVFLECVQDMDHENMFWYRQDPGLGLRLIYFSYDVKMKEKGDIPEGYSVSREKKERFSLILESASTNQTSMYLCASSGTSGRLSYNEQFFGPGTRLTVL.

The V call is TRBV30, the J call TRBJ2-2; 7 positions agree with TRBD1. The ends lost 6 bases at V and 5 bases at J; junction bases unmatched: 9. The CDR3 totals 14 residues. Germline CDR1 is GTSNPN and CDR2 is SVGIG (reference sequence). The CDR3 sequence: CACNTGVGTGELFF. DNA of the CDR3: TGTGCCTGTAATACAGGGGTTGGGACCGGGGAGCTGTTTTTT.

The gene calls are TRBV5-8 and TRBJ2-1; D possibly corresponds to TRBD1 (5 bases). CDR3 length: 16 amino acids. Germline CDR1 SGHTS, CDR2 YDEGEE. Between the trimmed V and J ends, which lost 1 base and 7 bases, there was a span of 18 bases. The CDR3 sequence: CASSLWQGFSTNEQFF. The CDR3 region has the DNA TGTGCCAGCAGCTTGTGGCAGGGCTTTTCTACGAATGAGCAGTTCTTC.

The CDR3 DNA reads TGTGCCAGCAGCTTATTTCCTAGCGGAGCTCCGTCGGGTGGGGAGCTGTTTTTT. As protein: CASSLFPSGAPSGGELFF. V gene TRBV7-9 combines with J gene TRBJ2-2; 7 positions agree with TRBD2. Germline lookup yields CDR1 SEHNR and CDR2 FQNEAQ (reference sequence). V was clipped by 2 bases and J by 8 bases; unmatched bases: 17. The CDR3 contains 18 residues.

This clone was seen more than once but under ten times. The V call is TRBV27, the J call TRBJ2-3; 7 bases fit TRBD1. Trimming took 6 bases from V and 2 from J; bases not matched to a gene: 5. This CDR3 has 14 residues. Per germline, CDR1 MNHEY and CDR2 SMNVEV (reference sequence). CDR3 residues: CASSRGGATDTQYF. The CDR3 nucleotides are TGTGCCAGCAGCAGAGGGGGCGCCACAGATACGCAGTATTTT.

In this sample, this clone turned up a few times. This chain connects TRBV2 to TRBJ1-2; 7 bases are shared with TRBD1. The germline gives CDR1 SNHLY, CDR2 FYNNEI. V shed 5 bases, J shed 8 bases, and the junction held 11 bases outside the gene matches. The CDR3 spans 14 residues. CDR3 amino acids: CASSLLTGNEGYTF. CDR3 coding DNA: TGTGCCAGCAGTCTGCTGACAGGGAATGAGGGCTACACCTTC.

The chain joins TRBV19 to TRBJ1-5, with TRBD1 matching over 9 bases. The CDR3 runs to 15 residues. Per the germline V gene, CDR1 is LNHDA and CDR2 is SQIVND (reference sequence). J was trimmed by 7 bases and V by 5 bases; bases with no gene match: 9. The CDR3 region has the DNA TGTGCCAGTAGTGCACTACAGGGGGCTCACCAGCCCCAGCATTTT. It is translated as CASSALQGAHQPQHF.

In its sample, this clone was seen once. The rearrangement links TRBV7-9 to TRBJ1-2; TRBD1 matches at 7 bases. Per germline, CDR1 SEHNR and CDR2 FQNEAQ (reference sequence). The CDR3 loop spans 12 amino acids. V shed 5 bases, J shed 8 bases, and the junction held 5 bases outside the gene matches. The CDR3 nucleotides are TGTGCCAGCAGCCTAGGGGGCCGGGGCTACACCTTC. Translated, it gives CASSLGGRGYTF.

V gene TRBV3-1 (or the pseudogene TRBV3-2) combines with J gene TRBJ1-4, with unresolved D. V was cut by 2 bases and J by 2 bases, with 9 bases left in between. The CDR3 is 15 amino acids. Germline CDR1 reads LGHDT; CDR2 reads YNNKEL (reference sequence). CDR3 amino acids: CASSQTGPTNEKLFF. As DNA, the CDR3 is TGTGCCAGCAGCCAAACTGGGCCCACTAATGAAAAACTGTTTTTT.

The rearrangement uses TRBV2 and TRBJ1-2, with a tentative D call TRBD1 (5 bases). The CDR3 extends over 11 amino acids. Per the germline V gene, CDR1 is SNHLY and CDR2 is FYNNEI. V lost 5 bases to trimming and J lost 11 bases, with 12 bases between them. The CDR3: CASSRRDSYTF. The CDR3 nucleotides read TGTGCCAGCAGTAGACGGGACTCTTACACCTTC.

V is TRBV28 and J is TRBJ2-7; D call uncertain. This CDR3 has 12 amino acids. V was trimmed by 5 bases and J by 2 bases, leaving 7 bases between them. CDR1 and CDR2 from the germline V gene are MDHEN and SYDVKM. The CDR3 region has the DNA TGTGCCAGCAGTATCCCCACCTACGAGCAGTACTTC. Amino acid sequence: CASSIPTYEQYF.

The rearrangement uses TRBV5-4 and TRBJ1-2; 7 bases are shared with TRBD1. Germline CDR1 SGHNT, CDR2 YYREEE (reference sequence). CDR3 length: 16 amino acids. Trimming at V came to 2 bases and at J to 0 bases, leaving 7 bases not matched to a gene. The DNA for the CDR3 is TGTGCCAGCAGCTTCGGACAGGTGGATGCTAACTATGGCTACACCTTC. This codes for CASSFGQVDANYGYTF. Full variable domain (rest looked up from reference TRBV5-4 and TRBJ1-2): ETGVTQSPTHLIKTRGQQVTLRCSSQSGHNTVSWYQQALGQGPQFIFQYYREEENGRGNFPPRFSGLQFPNYSSELNVNALELDDSALYLCASSFGQVDANYGYTFGSGTRLTVV.

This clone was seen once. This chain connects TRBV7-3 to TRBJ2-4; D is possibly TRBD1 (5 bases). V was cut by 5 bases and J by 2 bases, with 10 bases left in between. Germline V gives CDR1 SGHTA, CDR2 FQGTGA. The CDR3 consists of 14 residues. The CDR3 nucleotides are TGTGCCAGCAGCCGCCACAGGACCAAAAACATTCAGTACTTC. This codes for CASSRHRTKNIQYF. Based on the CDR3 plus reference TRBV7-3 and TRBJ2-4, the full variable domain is GAGVSQTPSNKVTEKGKYVELRCDPISGHTALYWYRQSLGQGPEFLIYFQGTGAADDSGLPNDRFFAVRPEGSVSTLKIQRTERGDSAVYLCASSRHRTKNIQYFGAGTRLSVL.

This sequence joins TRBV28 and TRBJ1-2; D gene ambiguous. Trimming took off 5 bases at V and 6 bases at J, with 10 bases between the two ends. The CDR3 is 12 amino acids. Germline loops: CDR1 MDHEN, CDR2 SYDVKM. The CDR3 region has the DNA TGTGCCAGCAGTCCCGAGGATGATGGCTACACCTTC. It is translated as CASSPEDDGYTF.

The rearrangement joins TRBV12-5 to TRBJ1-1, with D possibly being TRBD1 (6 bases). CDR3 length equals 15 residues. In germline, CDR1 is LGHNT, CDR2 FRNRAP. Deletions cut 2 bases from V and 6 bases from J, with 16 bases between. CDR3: CASGLSTGTYAEAFF. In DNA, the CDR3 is TGTGCTAGTGGTTTGAGCACTGGGACATACGCTGAAGCTTTCTTT.

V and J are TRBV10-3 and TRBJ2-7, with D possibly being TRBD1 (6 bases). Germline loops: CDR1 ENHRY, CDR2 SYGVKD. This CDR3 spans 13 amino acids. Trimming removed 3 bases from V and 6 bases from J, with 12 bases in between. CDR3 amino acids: CAISDLTGLEQYF. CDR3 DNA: TGTGCCATCAGTGATCTTACAGGGCTCGAGCAGTACTTC.

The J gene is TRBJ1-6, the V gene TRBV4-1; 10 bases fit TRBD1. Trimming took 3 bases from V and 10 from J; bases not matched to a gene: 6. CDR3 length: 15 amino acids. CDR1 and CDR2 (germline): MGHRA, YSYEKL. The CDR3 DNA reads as TGCGCCAGCAGCCATCGACAGGGGGCCAACTCACCCCTCCACTTT. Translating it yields CASSHRQGANSPLHF.

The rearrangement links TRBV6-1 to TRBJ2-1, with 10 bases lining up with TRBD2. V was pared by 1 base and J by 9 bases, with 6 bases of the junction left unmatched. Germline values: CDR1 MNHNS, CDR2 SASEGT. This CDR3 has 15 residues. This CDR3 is CASSEVELAGLEQFF. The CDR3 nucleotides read TGTGCCAGCAGTGAAGTGGAACTAGCGGGACTTGAGCAGTTCTTC.

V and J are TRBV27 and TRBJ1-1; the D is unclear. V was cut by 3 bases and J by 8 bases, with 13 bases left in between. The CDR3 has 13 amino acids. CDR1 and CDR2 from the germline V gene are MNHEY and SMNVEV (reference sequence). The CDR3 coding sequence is TGTGCCAGCAGTTTCCGACGGGGAGCCGAAGCTTTCTTT. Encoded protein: CASSFRRGAEAFF.

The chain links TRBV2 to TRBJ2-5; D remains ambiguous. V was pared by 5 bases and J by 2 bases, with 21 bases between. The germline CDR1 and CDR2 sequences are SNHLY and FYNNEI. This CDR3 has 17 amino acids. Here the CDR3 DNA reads TGTGCCAGCAGTCCCGCTAGAAATCAACTAACACAAGAGACCCAGTACTTC. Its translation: CASSPARNQLTQETQYF. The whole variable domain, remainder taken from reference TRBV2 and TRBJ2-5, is EPEVTQTPSHQVTQMGQEVILRCVPISNHLYFYWYRQILGQKVEFLVSFYNNEISEKSEIFDDQFSVERPDGSNFTLKIRSTKLEDSAMYFCASSPARNQLTQETQYFGPGTRLLVL.

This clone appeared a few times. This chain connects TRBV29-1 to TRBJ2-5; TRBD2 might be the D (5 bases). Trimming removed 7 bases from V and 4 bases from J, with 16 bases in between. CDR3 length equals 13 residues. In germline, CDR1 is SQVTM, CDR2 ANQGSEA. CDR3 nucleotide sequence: TGCAGCGGCTCACGGGGTGTAGGAGAGACCCAGTACTTC. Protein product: CSGSRGVGETQYF.

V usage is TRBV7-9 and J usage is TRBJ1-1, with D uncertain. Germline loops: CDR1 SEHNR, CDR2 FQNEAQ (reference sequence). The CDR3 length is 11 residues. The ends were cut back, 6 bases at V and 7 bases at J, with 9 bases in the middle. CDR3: CASRGAVEAFF. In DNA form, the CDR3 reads TGTGCCAGCAGGGGAGCCGTTGAAGCTTTCTTT.